A single sample gave rise to the 14 T cell receptor beta chains below, sequenced in a study of cytomegalovirus exposure and HLA in healthy donors. The PCR employed 60 Vbeta primers together with 13 Jbeta primers. Data came from immunoSEQ multiplex PCR; TCRdb stores just in-frame clones and leaves some out. The sample lists about 130,000 clones, about 80% occurring once. Source material: PBMCs. The source of these receptors is a man aged 25-45 years in good health and CMV-seropositive.

The rearrangement uses TRBV19 and TRBJ2-7, with D perhaps matching TRBD2 (6 bases). In germline, CDR1 is LNHDA, CDR2 SQIVND (reference sequence). The CDR3 has 14 amino acids. The V end lost 1 base, the J end lost 0 bases, and 7 bases lay between the germline ends. In nucleotides, the CDR3 is TGTGCCAGTAGTATAGCGGAGGGCTCCTACGAGCAGTACTTC. Its protein is CASSIAEGSYEQYF.

This chain uses TRBV6-5 with TRBJ2-7; weak D call: TRBD1 (6 bases). The CDR3 runs 13 residues. Deletions cut 5 bases from V and 1 base from J, with 9 bases between. Germline V gene data show CDR1 as MNHEY and CDR2 as SVGAGI. CDR3 DNA sequence: TGTGCCAGCAGTGCCGACAGGTCCTACGAGCAGTACTTC. It specifies CASSADRSYEQYF.

The chain carries TRBV2 and TRBJ1-3; no firm D call. Per germline, CDR1 SNHLY and CDR2 FYNNEI. The CDR3 has 13 amino acids. V was pared by 3 bases and J by 6 bases, with 9 bases between. In DNA, the CDR3 is TGTGCCAGCAGTGAGCTACTCGTAAACACCATATATTTT. Protein: CASSELLVNTIYF.

The chain combines TRBV4-1 with TRBJ1-2, with D possibly being TRBD1 (5 bases). Germline assignment: CDR1 MGHRA and CDR2 YSYEKL. V shed 1 base and J shed 3 bases, with 12 bases lying between them. The CDR3 consists of 15 residues. CDR3 loop: CASSQARGGDYGYTF. The DNA for the CDR3 is TGCGCCAGCAGCCAAGCCCGGGGGGGAGACTATGGCTACACCTTC.

The chain employs TRBV5-1 and TRBJ1-2, with 10 bases matching TRBD1. The J segment lost 8 bases and the V segment lost 4 bases, leaving 5 bases of the junction unmatched. The V gene's germline CDR1 is SGHRS and CDR2 YFSETQ. This CDR3 has 13 amino acids. This chain's CDR3 is CASSTGTGVGYTF. Here the CDR3 DNA reads TGCGCCAGCAGCACGGGGACAGGGGTCGGCTACACCTTC.

This rearrangement joins TRBV9 to TRBJ2-7; 8 nucleotides align to TRBD1. The V gene's germline CDR1 is SGDLS and CDR2 YYNGEE. V lost 4 bases, J lost 5 bases, and 8 bases stayed unmatched. The CDR3 sequence is 14 residues long. CDR3 bases: TGTGCCAGCAGCTTAGCTCCGGGACAGGACGAGCAGTACTTC. This codes for CASSLAPGQDEQYF. The whole variable domain, remainder taken from reference TRBV9 and TRBJ2-7, is DSGVTQTPKHLITATGQRVTLRCSPRSGDLSVYWYQQSLDQGLQFLIQYYNGEERAKGNILERFSAQQFPDLHSELNLSSLELGDSALYFCASSLAPGQDEQYFGPGTRLTVT.

The genes are TRBV7-3 and TRBJ2-7; possible D gene TRBD1, 6 bases. This CDR3 has 16 residues. The germline V gene has CDR1 SGHTA and CDR2 FQGTGA. V dropped 5 bases and J dropped 0 bases, with 17 bases sitting between them. CDR3 residues: CASSPTSTGSSYEQYF. The CDR3 DNA reads TGTGCCAGCAGCCCCACATCGACAGGCAGCTCCTACGAGCAGTACTTC.

The gene calls are TRBV6-1 and TRBJ2-7, with TRBD2 as a possible D gene (5 bases). Trimming shortened V by 5 bases and J by 5 bases, and 13 bases separated the two germline ends. CDR3 size: 13 residues. CDR1 MNHNS and CDR2 SASEGT come from the germline V gene. CDR3 nucleotide sequence: TGTGCCAGCAGTTATGGGTCCGGGGACGAGCAGTACTTC. It translates to CASSYGSGDEQYF.

Only one count was recorded for this clone. The rearrangement links TRBV7-9 to TRBJ2-4; D unresolved. This CDR3 is built from 15 residues. Germline-derived CDR1 and CDR2 are SEHNR and FQNEAQ (reference sequence). V was trimmed by 5 bases and J by 0 bases, leaving 11 bases between them. The CDR3 here is CASSMTIRAKNIQYF. The CDR3 coding sequence is TGTGCCAGCAGCATGACAATTAGAGCCAAAAACATTCAGTACTTC.

The V and J genes are TRBV10-1 and TRBJ1-1; 10 bases align to TRBD1. The CDR3 has 16 residues. The germline gives CDR1 WNHNN, CDR2 SYGVQD (reference sequence). Losses at the gene ends were 3 bases for V and 5 bases for J; bases not matched to a gene: 9. The CDR3 protein is CASSDWDRGRTTEAFF. Written as DNA, the CDR3 is TGCGCCAGCAGTGATTGGGACAGGGGCCGAACGACTGAAGCTTTCTTT.

This chain uses TRBV11-3 with TRBJ1-1; 9 bases align to TRBD1. With 1 base clipped from V and 0 bases from J, the junction kept 0 bases outside the gene matches. The CDR3 has 15 residues. In germline, CDR1 is SGHNT, CDR2 YENEEA. CDR3 sequence: CASSLGTGVNTEAFF. In nucleotides, the CDR3 is TGTGCCAGCAGCTTAGGGACAGGGGTGAACACTGAAGCTTTCTTT.

The rearrangement uses TRBV6-5 and TRBJ2-5; tentative D call: TRBD2 (7 bases). The germline gives CDR1 MNHEY, CDR2 SVGAGI. V dropped 2 bases and J dropped 4 bases, with 11 bases sitting between them. This CDR3 has 14 residues. The CDR3 coding sequence is TGTGCCAGCAGTTACGGGGGGGCCGGAGAGACCCAGTACTTC. This encodes CASSYGGAGETQYF.

V is TRBV28 and J is TRBJ2-7; 8 nucleotides line up with TRBD2. V shed 10 bases and J 1 base; nucleotides not matched to a gene: 12. The CDR3 is 15 amino acids. CDR1 and CDR2 (germline): MDHEN, SYDVKM. The CDR3 sequence: CATTFLSGASYEQYF. CDR3 DNA: TGTGCCACAACCTTCCTTAGCGGGGCTTCCTACGAGCAGTACTTC.

V usage is TRBV6-1 and J usage is TRBJ2-7, with D maybe TRBD2 (6 bases). Trimming left V 2 bases short and J 2 bases short, with 19 bases between. Germline loops: CDR1 MNHNS, CDR2 SASEGT. The CDR3 length is 17 residues. The CDR3: CASSEHGGRTHTYEQYF. As DNA, the CDR3 is TGTGCCAGCAGTGAACATGGGGGGAGGACACACACCTACGAGCAGTACTTC.